This T cell receptor (beta chain) was captured in a study of CD8 T cells in acute hepatitis C reinfection. Study-wide context: Sequences come from NS3-1073-specific CD8+ T cells, during acute infection and after clearance. Study-wide results and caveats: No group differed significantly in the high NS3-1073 repertoire diversity.

Clones were read by immunoSEQ multiplex PCR, and TCRdb kept only the in-frame ones, dropping some. The sample consists of some 40,000 clones, approximately 90% of them appearing once. Time point meaning: naive CD8 control sorted from an acute-time-point sample. Surface staining used CD3, CD8 and CD45RO, with dead cells excluded. Note on this clone: Its antigen is unknown.

The germline CDR1 and CDR2 sequences are MNHEY and SMNVEV (reference sequence). This CDR3 spans 15 amino acids. V shed 3 bases and J 5 bases; nucleotides not matched to a gene: 8. Sequences were obtained from naive CD8+ T cells from PBMCs. The J gene is TRBJ2-7, the V gene TRBV27; the match to TRBD1 covers 9 bases. This TCR was sampled from a man aged 25-40 years with chronic hepatitis C. The DNA for the CDR3 is TGTGCCAGCAGTTTTCCTGGGACAGGGCTCCACGAGCAGTACTTC. It codes for CASSFPGTGLHEQYF.